The rows below give T cell receptor beta chains drawn from one sample of a study of blood T cell repertoires in COVID-19. The protocol was immunoSEQ multiplex PCR, while the TCRdb copy is restricted to in-frame clones and leaves out a portion. The sample records a few hundred thousand clones, 75% to 85% being singletons. Sequenced: peripheral blood. The receptors here all came from a woman in her seventies with COVID-19, enrolled during active disease. Each CDR3 is given with its conserved first and last residue. A D gene is named only where the DNA matches it firmly. Some rows have no size entry. The others give once, few or many, or a class for an expanded clone.

-	TRBD1	TRBV9	TRBJ2-2	TGTGCCAGCAGCGTAGCGTTGGGACAGGGGAAGACCGGGGAGCTGTTTTTT	CASSVALGQGKTGELFF
-	-	TRBV18	TRBJ2-6	TGTGCCAGCTCACCATTGGAGACTGGGGCCAACGTCCTGACTTTC	CASSPLETGANVLTF
few	-	TRBV5-1	TRBJ1-2	TGCGCCAGCAGCGCTCAAGGAGGAGGGGCGCTTCACGGCTACACCTTC	CASSAQGGGALHGYTF
-	TRBD1	TRBV24-1	TRBJ2-3	TGTGCCACTACAGGGGTGGCCACAGATACGCAGTATTTT	CATTGVATDTQYF
-	-	TRBV11-3	TRBJ2-1	TGTGCCAGCAGCTCGGGGACATCTAAGGTAAATGAGCAGTTCTTC	CASSSGTSKVNEQFF
-	TRBD2	TRBV4-3	TRBJ2-1	TGCGCCAGCAGCCGGGGACTAGCGGGAAGCGGAAGTTCCAATGAGCAGTTCTTC	CASSRGLAGSGSSNEQFF
-	TRBD1	TRBV7-2	TRBJ1-1	TGTGCCAGCAGCTTAGTAGGGGGCGACACTGAAGCTTTCTTT	CASSLVGGDTEAFF
-	-	TRBV20-1	TRBJ2-1	TGCAGTGCGGAGCGGGACAATGAGCAGTTCTTC	CSAERDNEQFF
-	-	TRBV11-2	TRBJ1-2	TGTGCCAGCAGCTTATTTGGGAGTCAGTCCTATGGCTACACCTTC	CASSLFGSQSYGYTF
-	TRBD1	TRBV19	TRBJ2-3	TGTGCCAGTAGTACCAGCACAGGGGGCGAAGCAAAGGCCAGCACAGATACGCAGTATTTT	CASSTSTGGEAKASTDTQYF
-	-	TRBV6-5	TRBJ1-5	TGTGCCAGCAGATCAGGCGAGACTAGCAATCAGCCCCAGCATTTT	CASRSGETSNQPQHF
-	-	TRBV2	TRBJ1-1	TGTGCCAGCAGTTCGGGTCCTCGGGAAGCTTTCTTT	CASSSGPREAFF
-	TRBD2	TRBV7-2	TRBJ2-1	TGTGCCAGCAGCTCCCAGGGAGCGGGAGATTGGAATGAGCAGTTCTTC	CASSSQGAGDWNEQFF
-	TRBD1	TRBV28	TRBJ1-4	TGTGCCAGCAGTGGGACAGGGATCGCCAAACTGTTTTTT	CASSGTGIAKLFF
-	TRBD2	TRBV4-3	TRBJ2-1	TGCGCCAGCAGCCAAGACCAGACTAGCCGGCAGTTCTTC	CASSQDQTSRQFF
-	TRBD1	TRBV10-3	TRBJ2-3	TGTGCCATCGGGACAGGCACAGATACGCAGTATTTT	CAIGTGTDTQYF
-	-	TRBV5-5	TRBJ1-4	TGTGCCAGCAGCTTGGTAACAGGGAGTAATGAAAAACTGTTTTTT	CASSLVTGSNEKLFF
-	-	TRBV7-2	TRBJ1-1	TGTGCCAGCAGCGTGGACATGAACACTGAAGCTTTCTTT	CASSVDMNTEAFF
-	TRBD1	TRBV28	TRBJ1-1	TGTGCCAGCAGTTTAGACAGGGCCGGAGGCACTGAAGCTTTCTTT	CASSLDRAGGTEAFF
-	-	TRBV3-1/TRBV3-2	TRBJ2-7	TGTGCCAGCAGCCCACAAGGGACTTCTCGCTACGAGCAGTACTTC	CASSPQGTSRYEQYF
-	-	TRBV14	TRBJ1-6	TGTGCCAGCAGCCAAGAAGTGAGAGGATCACCCCTCCACTTT	CASSQEVRGSPLHF
few	-	TRBV6-2/TRBV6-3	TRBJ1-1	TGTGCCAGCAGTTACTCGAGGGCCAGGACGTCTGAGGCTGAAGCTTTCTTT	CASSYSRARTSEAEAFF
-	TRBD1	TRBV5-4	TRBJ2-1	TGTGCCAGCAGCTCCAAACAGGGGTCGCGCGAGCAGTTCTTC	CASSSKQGSREQFF
-	TRBD1	TRBV24-1	TRBJ1-5	TGTGCCACCAGTGAGGGGGGGACAGGGGGCAATCAGCCCCAGCATTTT	CATSEGGTGGNQPQHF
-	-	TRBV6-5	TRBJ1-5	TGTGCCAGCAGTTATTTGCAGGAATATAGCAATCAGCCCCAGCATTTT	CASSYLQEYSNQPQHF
-	TRBD2	TRBV6-6	TRBJ2-7	TGTGCCAGCACCCCAGCGGGAGCCCCCTACGAGCAGTACTTC	CASTPAGAPYEQYF